These 6 T cell receptor beta chains were all obtained from the same sample, sequenced in a study of T-cell memory formation after mild COVID-19 (dated by TCRdb to 2020 to 2022). The method was 5' RACE. Sequencing relied on an Illumina NovaSeq 6000. TCRdb itself trimmed the public reads at Q25 with fastp, ran MiXCR and retained productive beta chains. Rows with a matching CDR3 protein are joined into one entry that keeps the most common DNA and genes. The sample contains about 260,000 distinct CDR3 sequences, 8.2% of them found a single time. Under 25% of the sample lies in the top ten. The sample comprised PBMCs or a T cell subset sorted from them (not recorded which). Receptors originate from a man between 18 and 35 years old who had mild COVID-19 (a few samples of this study predate the infection). The sample titles of this study are shuffled in the database, so cell type and time point are left out; the donor was told from shared clones.

This clonotype is labeled large. The J gene is TRBJ1-6, the V gene TRBV5-4; D gene unclear. This CDR3 spans 16 amino acids. Germline CDR1 reads SGHNT; CDR2 reads YYREEE (reference sequence). The germline V and J ends were trimmed by 5 bases and 0 bases, with 12 bases remaining between them. CDR3 protein: CASRAMKGSYNSPLHF. DNA of the CDR3: TGTGCCAGCAGGGCCATGAAGGGCTCCTATAATTCACCCCTCCACTTT.

V gene TRBV15 combines with J gene TRBJ1-5, with D maybe TRBD1 (6 bases). CDR1 is LNHNV and CDR2 is YYDKDF in the germline V gene (reference sequence). This CDR3 comprises 17 residues. V was pared by 3 bases and J by 4 bases, with 19 bases between. The CDR3 bases are TGTGCCACCAGCAGCTTTCCGGGACAACATAGGAATCAGCCCCAGCATTTT. This codes for CATSSFPGQHRNQPQHF.

This clonotype was counted at least ten times. CDR3 residues: CASSLTGNNEQFF. The CDR3 DNA follows: TGCGCCAGCAGCTTGACAGGCAACAATGAGCAGTTCTTC. V usage is TRBV5-1 and J usage is TRBJ2-1, with D possibly matching TRBD1 (5 bases). Deletions cut 1 base from V and 5 bases from J, with 7 bases between. Germline V gene data show CDR1 as SGHRS and CDR2 as YFSETQ. This CDR3 is built from 13 residues.

This clonotype was seen more than once but under ten times. V and J are TRBV20-1 and TRBJ1-5; no reliable D call. V lost 1 base, J lost 5 bases, and 9 bases lay in between. The CDR3 spans 13 residues. Germline CDR1 reads DFQATT; CDR2 reads SNEGSKA (reference sequence). The CDR3 DNA follows: TGCAGTGCTAGAGGTTACCAGCATCAGCCCCAGCATTTT. Protein product: CSARGYQHQPQHF.

Notes on this clonotype: A read error may explain this, as a much larger clone is one base away. The rearrangement joins TRBV15 to TRBJ2-3; 15 nucleotides line up with TRBD2. The CDR3 consists of 15 residues. Germline assignment: CDR1 LNHNV and CDR2 YYDKDF (reference sequence). The CDR3 DNA follows: TGTGTCACCAGCAGGACTAGCGGGGGGGCAGATACGCAGTATTTT. It specifies CVTSRTSGGADTQYF.

For the CDR3, the DNA is TGTGCCAGCTCCCAGGACATTCAAGAGACCCAGTACTTC. It encodes CASSQDIQETQYF. This sequence joins TRBV18 and TRBJ2-5; D may be TRBD1 (5 bases). This CDR3 has 13 residues. The ends were cut back, 6 bases at V and 2 bases at J, with 10 bases in the middle. Germline V gives CDR1 KGHSH, CDR2 LQKENI.